These T cell receptor beta chains were read from a single sample in a study of blood T cell repertoires in COVID-19. The repertoire was sequenced with immunoSEQ multiplex PCR; TCRdb's copy has only in-frame clones and lacks some. The profile covers some 190,000 clones, with approximately 84% appearing a single time and 3.2% taken by the ten largest. The sample taken for sequencing was PBMCs or T cells enriched from blood (not recorded which). The origin of the receptors is a woman in her 30s who had recovered from COVID-19. CDR3s include the opening cysteine and the closing phenylalanine or tryptophan. The order of the fields is V gene, clone size, J gene, D gene, CDR3 DNA, CDR3 protein. D genes are given only for firm matches. Rows give clone size only sometimes, using once, few, many, or a class for an expanded clone.

TRBV6-5,NA,TRBJ2-3,NA,TGTGCCAGCAGTTATAGTAGAACCAATACGCAGTATTTT,CASSYSRTNTQYF
TRBV27,NA,TRBJ2-1,NA,TGTGCCAGCAGTTTATCTAGACAGGACAATGAGCAGTTCTTC,CASSLSRQDNEQFF
TRBV7-9,NA,TRBJ1-2,TRBD1,TGTGCCAGCAGCCCAGGACAGGCCCCCTATGGCTACACCTTC,CASSPGQAPYGYTF
TRBV27,NA,TRBJ1-6,TRBD1,TGTGCCAGCAGTTTATCAAACAGGGGGTATAATTCACCCCTCCACTTT,CASSLSNRGYNSPLHF
TRBV3-1/TRBV3-2,few,TRBJ2-4,NA,TGTGCCAGCAGCCTTCCAGGGGAGCGGGGCCCAGCCAAAAACATTCAGTACTTC,CASSLPGERGPAKNIQYF
TRBV6-5,NA,TRBJ1-2,NA,TGTGCCAGCAGTAACCCGACAGGTCGCGGCTACACCTTC,CASSNPTGRGYTF
TRBV9,NA,TRBJ2-7,TRBD2,TGTGCCAGCAGCGTAGGACTAGCGGGAGGGGAGCAGTACTTC,CASSVGLAGGEQYF
TRBV28,NA,TRBJ2-1,TRBD2,TGTGCCAGCAGTTTAGGGACTAGGGGTTTTGGTGAGCAGTTCTTC,CASSLGTRGFGEQFF
TRBV4-1,few,TRBJ2-5,TRBD2,TGCGCCAGCAGCCCAGGACTGGGGGGGGAGACCCAGTACTTC,CASSPGLGGETQYF
TRBV3-1/TRBV3-2,NA,TRBJ1-1,NA,TGTGCCAGCAGCCCCCGAGTCCCGGTGGGCAGGTATGAATTTGGAGCTTTCTTT,CASSPRVPVGRYEFGAFF
TRBV5-1,NA,TRBJ2-1,NA,TGCGCCAGCAGCGCTTACAGGGTCTCCTACAATGAGCAGTTCTTC,CASSAYRVSYNEQFF
TRBV3-1/TRBV3-2,NA,TRBJ2-2,TRBD2,TGTGCCAGCAGCCGCTGGGGACTAGCGGGAGGGCCGGACACCGGGGAGCTGTTTTTT,CASSRWGLAGGPDTGELFF
TRBV18,NA,TRBJ2-1,NA,TGTGCCAGCTCACCACAGGGGCCAAGCGTCGGGGAGCAGTTCTTC,CASSPQGPSVGEQFF
TRBV6-5,NA,TRBJ1-2,NA,TGTGCCAGCAGTTCACAAGGGAGCAGTCGGGTATATGGCTACACCTTC,CASSSQGSSRVYGYTF
TRBV6-4,NA,TRBJ1-6,NA,TGTGCCAGCAGTGATCGAGGGAATTATAATTCACCCCTCCACTTT,CASSDRGNYNSPLHF
TRBV2,once,TRBJ1-6,NA,TGTGCCAGCAGTGGGCCTGGGACTATAACCTATAATTCACCCCTCCACTTT,CASSGPGTITYNSPLHF
TRBV7-3,NA,TRBJ2-3,NA,TGTGCCAGCAGCCCCACCCGAGGTGGCAGAGGAGATACGCAGTATTTT,CASSPTRGGRGDTQYF
TRBV18,NA,TRBJ1-1,NA,TGTGCCAGCTCACCAACAGGCGCCCTGGGGACTGAAGCTTTCTTT,CASSPTGALGTEAFF
TRBV6-5,NA,TRBJ2-7,TRBD2,TGTGCCAGCAGGGCTAGCGGGAGCTACGAGCAGTACTTC,CASRASGSYEQYF
TRBV9,NA,TRBJ1-3,NA,TGTGCCAGCAGCGTCCTAGCGGCAGGTTCCTCTGGAAACACCATATATTTT,CASSVLAAGSSGNTIYF
TRBV7-2,NA,TRBJ1-5,TRBD1,TGTGCCAGCAGCTGGGACAGGGCACAGCCCCAGCATTTT,CASSWDRAQPQHF
TRBV11-2,NA,TRBJ1-2,TRBD1,TGTGCCAGCAGCTTAGCCTTACAGGGGCCCCCTCCCTATGGCTACACCTTC,CASSLALQGPPPYGYTF
TRBV7-7,NA,TRBJ2-2,TRBD2,TGTGCTAGCAGCTTACAGGGACTAGCGGGAGCCGGGGAGCTGTTTTTT,CASSLQGLAGAGELFF
TRBV29-1,NA,TRBJ1-1,TRBD1,TGCAGCCTTACAGGGGCAGGCACTGAAGCTTTCTTT,CSLTGAGTEAFF
TRBV6-1,NA,TRBJ1-3,TRBD1,TGTGCCAGCAGTGAAGCGGGGACAGGGTTGAGCTCTGGAAACACCATATATTTT,CASSEAGTGLSSGNTIYF
TRBV5-6,NA,TRBJ1-2,NA,TGTGCCAGCAGCTCGTACGCCAGGGGCGACACCTTC,CASSSYARGDTF
TRBV3-1/TRBV3-2,NA,TRBJ1-4,TRBD1,TGTGCCAGCAGCCAAGGTACAGGGGGTAATGAAAAACTGTTTTTT,CASSQGTGGNEKLFF
TRBV7-9,once,TRBJ2-1,NA,TGTGCCAGCAGAATTTTTTCGGGAACCCCGAGCTCCTACAATGAGCAGTTCTTC,CASRIFSGTPSSYNEQFF
TRBV10-3,NA,TRBJ1-5,NA,TGTGCCTCCTCATCCGAGGGGCCCCAGCATTTT,CASSSEGPQHF
TRBV15,NA,TRBJ1-2,TRBD1,TGTGCCACCAGCAGAGGAGTAAGGTTGGAAGCTCCAACCCAGGGGGGTCCCTATGGCTACACCTTC,CATSRGVRLEAPTQGGPYGYTF
TRBV15,NA,TRBJ1-3,TRBD1,TGTGCCACCAGCAGAGTGACAGGGGAGTATGGAAACACCATATATTTT,CATSRVTGEYGNTIYF
TRBV4-1,NA,TRBJ1-1,TRBD1,TGCGCCAGCAGCCGGGACAGGAGTGAAGCTTTCTTT,CASSRDRSEAFF
TRBV5-1,NA,TRBJ2-5,NA,TGCGCCAGCAGCTTGGGGGGACTGGGCGGTCAAGAGACCCAGTACTTC,CASSLGGLGGQETQYF
TRBV28,few,TRBJ1-2,TRBD1,TGTGCCAGCAGTCCCCGGGGACAGGGAGATCACTATGGCTACACCTTC,CASSPRGQGDHYGYTF
TRBV5-1,NA,TRBJ2-4,NA,TGCGCCAGCAGCTCGGTAGCGACAGGTTCAGCCAACATTCAGTACTTC,CASSSVATGSANIQYF
TRBV28,NA,TRBJ1-5,TRBD1,TGTGCCAGCCTGACAGGGCTCAATCAGCCCCAGCATTTT,CASLTGLNQPQHF
TRBV2,NA,TRBJ1-4,TRBD1,TGTGCCAGCAGTCCTCGGGACAGTACCTTCTCAACTAATGAAAAACTGTTTTTT,CASSPRDSTFSTNEKLFF
TRBV7-9,NA,TRBJ1-2,TRBD1,TGTGCCAGCAGCTCCTCCGGGACAGGCTATGGCTACACCTTC,CASSSSGTGYGYTF
TRBV27,NA,TRBJ1-1,NA,TGTGCCAGCAGTTTTCCGGGGAGGAACACTGAAGCTTTCTTT,CASSFPGRNTEAFF
TRBV29-1,NA,TRBJ1-1,NA,TGCAGCGTTGCTCAGGGGAGTCAGAACACTGAAGCTTTCTTT,CSVAQGSQNTEAFF
TRBV28,NA,TRBJ1-5,TRBD1,TGTGCCAGCAGTGAGGGGACAGGCAATCAGCCCCAGCATTTT,CASSEGTGNQPQHF
TRBV18,NA,TRBJ2-1,NA,TGTGCCAGCGCCAGGTCCGGACTCCGCTACAATGAGCAGTTCTTC,CASARSGLRYNEQFF
TRBV30,NA,TRBJ2-1,TRBD2,TGTGCCTGGAGTGGGCTAGCGGGAGTGATGAATGAGCAGTTCTTC,CAWSGLAGVMNEQFF
TRBV5-4,NA,TRBJ2-5,TRBD1,TGTGCCAGCAGCTTGGCCGGAGGACAGGTGGAGACCCAGTACTTC,CASSLAGGQVETQYF
TRBV28,NA,TRBJ1-2,NA,TGTGCCAGCAGTTTAAGTAGGGGGTCCTTTCCCTCTAACTATGGCTACACCTTC,CASSLSRGSFPSNYGYTF
TRBV28,once,TRBJ1-3,NA,TGTGCCAGCAGTTCGATTAGACTTAACATCAACTCTGGAAACACCATATATTTT,CASSSIRLNINSGNTIYF
TRBV19,NA,TRBJ2-3,TRBD1,TGTGCCAGTAGACCCCGGGACAGGGGCGGGACAGATACGCAGTATTTT,CASRPRDRGGTDTQYF
TRBV29-1,many,TRBJ2-1,TRBD1,TGCAGCGTAAGACAGGGGGCAGGTGAGCAGTTCTTC,CSVRQGAGEQFF
TRBV3-1/TRBV3-2,NA,TRBJ2-2,NA,TGTGCCAGCAGCTCCCGGCACAGGGGAGGCGGGGAGCTGTTTTTT,CASSSRHRGGGELFF
TRBV28,NA,TRBJ2-7,TRBD1,TGTGCCAGCAGTTTCGGGACAGACTACGAGCAGTACTTC,CASSFGTDYEQYF
TRBV10-3,once,TRBJ1-4,NA,TGTGCCATCAGTGAGGCAGGGGCGGCTAATGAAAAACTGTTTTTT,CAISEAGAANEKLFF
TRBV11-3,NA,TRBJ2-3,NA,TGTGCCAGCAGCTCCCGGGGAACAGATACGCAGTATTTT,CASSSRGTDTQYF
TRBV9,NA,TRBJ2-5,TRBD2,TGTGCCAGCAGCCCAACCGACGGACTAGCGGTAGAGACCCAGTACTTC,CASSPTDGLAVETQYF
TRBV19,few,TRBJ2-7,NA,TGTGCCAGTAGTATCGCGGCGGGAACCTACGAGCAGTACTTC,CASSIAAGTYEQYF
TRBV30,once,TRBJ2-1,TRBD2,TGTGCCTGGAGTATGGGGACTATCGATGAGCAGTTCTTC,CAWSMGTIDEQFF